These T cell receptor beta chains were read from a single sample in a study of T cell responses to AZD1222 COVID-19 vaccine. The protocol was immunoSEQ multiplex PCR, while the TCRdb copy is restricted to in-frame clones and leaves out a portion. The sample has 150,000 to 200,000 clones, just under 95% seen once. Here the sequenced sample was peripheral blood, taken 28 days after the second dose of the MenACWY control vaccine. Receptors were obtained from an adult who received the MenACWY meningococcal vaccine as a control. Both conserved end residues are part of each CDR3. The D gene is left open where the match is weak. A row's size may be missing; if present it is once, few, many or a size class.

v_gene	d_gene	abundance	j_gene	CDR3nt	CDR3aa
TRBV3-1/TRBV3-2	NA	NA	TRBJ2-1	TGTGCCAGCAGCGGCCCCGGGGGCGGGTGGAATGAGCAGTTCTTC	CASSGPGGGWNEQFF
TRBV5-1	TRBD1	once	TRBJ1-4	TGCGCCAGCAGCAAGGGACAGGGGTCGACTAATGAAAAACTGTTTTTT	CASSKGQGSTNEKLFF
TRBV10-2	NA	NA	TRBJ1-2	TGCGCCAGCAGTTCAGGAGCGAACTATGGCTACACCTTC	CASSSGANYGYTF
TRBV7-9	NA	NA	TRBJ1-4	TGTGCCAGCAGCTTTATAGAGGAAAAACTGTTTTTT	CASSFIEEKLFF
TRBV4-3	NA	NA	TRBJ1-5	TGCGCCAGCAGCCAAGACTGGACTCAGCCCCAGCATTTT	CASSQDWTQPQHF
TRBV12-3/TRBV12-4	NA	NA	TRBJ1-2	TGTGCCAGCAGTTTAAATGGCTACACCTTC	CASSLNGYTF
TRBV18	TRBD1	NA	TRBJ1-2	TGTGCCAGCTCACCCGGGACAGGGTTCAACTATGGCTACACCTTC	CASSPGTGFNYGYTF
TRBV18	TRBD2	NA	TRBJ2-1	TGTGCCAGCTCACCACGAGGACTAGCGGGGGGGTCGGGCTACAATGAGCAGTTCTTC	CASSPRGLAGGSGYNEQFF
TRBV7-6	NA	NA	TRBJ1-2	TGTGCCAGCAGCTTAGACGGTTGGGGCTACACCTTC	CASSLDGWGYTF
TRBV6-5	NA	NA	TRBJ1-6	TGTGCCAGCACCGAGGGTACATCCAATTCACCCCTCCACTTT	CASTEGTSNSPLHF
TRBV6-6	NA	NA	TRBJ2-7	TGTGCCAGCAGAAAACCCGGACAGGGAGGGGGGCAGTACTTC	CASRKPGQGGGQYF
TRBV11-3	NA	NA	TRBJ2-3	TGTGCCAGCAGCTCGGTAAGCACAGATACGCAGTATTTT	CASSSVSTDTQYF
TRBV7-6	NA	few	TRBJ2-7	TGTGCCAGCAGCTTAGCGCCGAGACCTACACCCTACGAGCAGTACTTC	CASSLAPRPTPYEQYF
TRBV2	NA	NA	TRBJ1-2	TGTGCCAGCAGTGAGGCGGGGGCCCGCGATGGCTACACCTTC	CASSEAGARDGYTF
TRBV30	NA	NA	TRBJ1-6	TGTGCCTGGTTGACTCATAATTCACCCCTCCACTTT	CAWLTHNSPLHF
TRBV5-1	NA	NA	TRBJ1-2	TGCGCCAGCAGCAGCCTTGGAGGTAACTATGGCTACACCTTC	CASSSLGGNYGYTF
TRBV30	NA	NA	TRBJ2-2	TGTGCCTGGAGCCGACTGTCCACCGGGGAGCTGTTTTTT	CAWSRLSTGELFF
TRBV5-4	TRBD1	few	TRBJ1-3	TGTGCCAGCAGCCTCGGGACAGGCTCTGGAAACACCATATATTTT	CASSLGTGSGNTIYF
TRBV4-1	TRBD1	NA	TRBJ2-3	TGCGCCAGCAGCCATTCGGGACAGGGGACAGATACGCAGTATTTT	CASSHSGQGTDTQYF
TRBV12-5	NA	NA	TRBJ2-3	TGTGCTAGTGGTCCCTCACACACAGATACGCAGTATTTT	CASGPSHTDTQYF
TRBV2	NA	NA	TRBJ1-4	TGTGCCAGCAGTGCCGGGACGGCAACTAATGAAAAACTGTTTTTT	CASSAGTATNEKLFF
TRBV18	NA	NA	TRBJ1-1	TGTGCCAGCTCACTTCCCCCGGGCAGGAGAGCTTTCTTT	CASSLPPGRRAFF
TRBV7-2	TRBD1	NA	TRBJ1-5	TGTGCCAGCAATATACAGGGGACGGCAAATCAGCCCCAGCATTTT	CASNIQGTANQPQHF
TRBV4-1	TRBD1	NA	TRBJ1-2	TGCGCCAGCAGCCAAGGGGTCAGGGGGAACTATGGCTACACCTTC	CASSQGVRGNYGYTF
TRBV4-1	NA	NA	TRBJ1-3	TGCGCCAGCAGCCACCCTATTACAGGGAGAACTGGAAACACCATATATTTT	CASSHPITGRTGNTIYF
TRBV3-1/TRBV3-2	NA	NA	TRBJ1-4	TGTGCCAGCAGCCAAGCCCAGGACGCCGTTAATGAAAAACTGTTTTTT	CASSQAQDAVNEKLFF
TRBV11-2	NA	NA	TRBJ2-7	TGTGCCAGCAGCTCCTGGACGGCCTCCTACGAGCAGTACTTC	CASSSWTASYEQYF
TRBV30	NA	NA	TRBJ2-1	TGTGCCTGGAGTGGGGGGATTAATGAGCAGTTCTTC	CAWSGGINEQFF
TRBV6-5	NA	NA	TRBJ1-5	TGTGCCAGCAGCAAGGGGGGGGTGAGCAATCAGCCCCAGCATTTT	CASSKGGVSNQPQHF
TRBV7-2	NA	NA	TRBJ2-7	TGTGCCAGCAGCTACGGACTGGGAGAGCAGTACTTC	CASSYGLGEQYF
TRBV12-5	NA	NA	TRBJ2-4	TGTGCTAGTGGTTTGTCGACTACCGGCGACATTCAGTACTTC	CASGLSTTGDIQYF
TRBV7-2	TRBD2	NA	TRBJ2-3	TGTGCCAGCAGCTTAGCTGGCGGGGGGGCCATAGATACGCAGTATTTT	CASSLAGGGAIDTQYF
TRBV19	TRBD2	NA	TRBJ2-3	TGTGCCAGTAGTGTACTAACCGGGACTAGCGGCACAGATACGCAGTATTTT	CASSVLTGTSGTDTQYF
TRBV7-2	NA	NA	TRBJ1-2	TGTGCCAGCAGCTTATTGTCCCCGACGCCCGGGAATTTAGGCTACACCTTC	CASSLLSPTPGNLGYTF
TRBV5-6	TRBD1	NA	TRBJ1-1	TGTGCCAGCAGCCAGACAGGGAGGGCTTTCTTT	CASSQTGRAFF
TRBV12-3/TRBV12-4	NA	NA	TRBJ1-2	TGTGCCAGCAGTTTAGCGCTCTATGGCTACACCTTC	CASSLALYGYTF
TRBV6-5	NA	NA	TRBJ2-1	TGTGCCAGCAGTTACGAGGGGGGGCTCTCCTACAATGAGCAGTTCTTC	CASSYEGGLSYNEQFF
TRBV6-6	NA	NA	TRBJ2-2	TGTGCCAGCAACGAGTTAGCCGGGGAGCTGTTTTTT	CASNELAGELFF
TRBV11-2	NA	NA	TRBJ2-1	TGTGCCAGCAGCTTGGAGGGTGGGTCCATTGGTGAGCAGTTCTTC	CASSLEGGSIGEQFF
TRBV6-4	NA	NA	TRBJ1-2	TGTGCCAGCAGTGACTCGAGTGGCAGCAACTATGGCTACACCTTC	CASSDSSGSNYGYTF
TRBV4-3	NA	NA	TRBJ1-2	TGCGCCAGCAGCCAAGAATGGGGGGCCTTCAACTATGGCTACACCTTC	CASSQEWGAFNYGYTF
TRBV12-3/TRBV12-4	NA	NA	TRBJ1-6	TGTGCCAGCAGTCGGACCGCCAATTCACCCCTCCACTTT	CASSRTANSPLHF
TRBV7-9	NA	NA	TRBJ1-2	TGTGCCAGCAGCTTAGGGGAACCAAGGAGAAACTATGGCTACACCTTC	CASSLGEPRRNYGYTF
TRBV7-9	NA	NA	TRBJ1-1	TGTGCCAGCAGCTTAGTCGGGCAGGGTGAAGCTTTCTTT	CASSLVGQGEAFF
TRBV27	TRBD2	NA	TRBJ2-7	TGTGCCAGCAGTAGGCTTGCGGGGGGGGCTTCCTACGAGCAGTACTTC	CASSRLAGGASYEQYF
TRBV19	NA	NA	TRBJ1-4	TGTGCCAGTAGTATTGACAGTGTGGATGAAAAACTGTTTTTT	CASSIDSVDEKLFF
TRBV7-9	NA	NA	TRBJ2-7	TGTGCCAGCAGCTTAGTCTTGGGGTACGAGCAGTACTTC	CASSLVLGYEQYF
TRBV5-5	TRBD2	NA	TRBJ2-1	TGTGCCAGCAGCTTCGAAGCGGGGGCCTACAATGAGCAGTTCTTC	CASSFEAGAYNEQFF
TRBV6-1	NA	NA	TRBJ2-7	TGTGCCAGCAGTGAAGGAATAGGGGCGTCCTACGAGCAGTACTTC	CASSEGIGASYEQYF